This T cell receptor beta chain was documented in a study of T cells of healthy individuals. One entry per CDR3 protein, called by TCRdb with MiXCR from the 5' RACE reads. The sample has about 57,000 distinct CDR3 sequences; 15% to 20% are singletons. This clonotype was counted at least ten times. This receptor was obtained from a human donor in good health.

CDR3 sequence: CAIARERVPYEQYF. For the CDR3, the DNA is TGTGCCATAGCCCGGGAGCGGGTCCCCTACGAGCAGTACTTC. The rearrangement joins TRBV10-3 to TRBJ2-7; D might be TRBD2 (6 bases). The germline CDR1 and CDR2 sequences are ENHRY and SYGVKD. The CDR3 has 14 residues. Trimming took 9 bases from V and 2 from J, leaving 17 bases between them.